This TCR beta chain was profiled in a study of beta chain features in type 1 diabetes. Findings and limits, study-wide: Moderately but significantly shorter TCRB CDR3s were found in Type 1 diabetes patients in all four CD4+ subsets.

Every bit of the isolated RNA underwent reverse transcription, so sequencing read expressed TCRB transcripts. About 3.4 million reads per sample on average were obtained from naive, central memory and regulatory T cell samples. Produced via immunoSEQ multiplex PCR; TCRdb's table is partial and in-frame only. The table shows 300,000 to 350,000 clones, with around 9.3% occurring only once. Trimming cost V 4 bases and J 4 bases, with 4 bases left between them. The CDR3 contains 11 residues. Germline-derived CDR1 and CDR2 are ENHRY and SYGVKD. Only a few counts were recorded for this clone. What it binds is not known. Other DNA sequences from this sample encode an identical CDR3 as well.

The V and J genes are TRBV10-3 and TRBJ1-1; D not certain. This clonotype originated in a man aged 25-45 years with type 1 diabetes. The sequenced material came from central memory CD4+ T cells from blood. CDR3 loop: CAISGGTEAFF. DNA for the CDR3: TGTGCCATCAGTGGCGGCACTGAAGCTTTCTTT.